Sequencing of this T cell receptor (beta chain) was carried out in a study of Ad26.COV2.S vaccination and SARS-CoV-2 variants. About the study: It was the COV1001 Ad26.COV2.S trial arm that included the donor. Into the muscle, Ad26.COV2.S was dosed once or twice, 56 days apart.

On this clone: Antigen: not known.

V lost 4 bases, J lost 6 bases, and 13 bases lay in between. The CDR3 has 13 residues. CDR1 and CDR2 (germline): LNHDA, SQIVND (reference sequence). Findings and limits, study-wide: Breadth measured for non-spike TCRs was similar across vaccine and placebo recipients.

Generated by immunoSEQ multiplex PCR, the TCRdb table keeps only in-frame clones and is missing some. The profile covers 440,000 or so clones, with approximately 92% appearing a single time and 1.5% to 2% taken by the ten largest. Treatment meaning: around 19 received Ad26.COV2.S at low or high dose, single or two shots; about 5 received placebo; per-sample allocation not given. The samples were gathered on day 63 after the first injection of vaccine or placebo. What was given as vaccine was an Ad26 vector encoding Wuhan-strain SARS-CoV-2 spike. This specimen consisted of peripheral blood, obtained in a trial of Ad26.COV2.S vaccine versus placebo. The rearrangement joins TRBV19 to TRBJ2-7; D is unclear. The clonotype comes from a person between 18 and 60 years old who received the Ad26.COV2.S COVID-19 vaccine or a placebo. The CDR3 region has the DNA TGTGCCAGTAGTAAGCACCCTCTGGTCGAGCAGTACTTC. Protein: CASSKHPLVEQYF.